These 5 T cell receptor beta chains were all obtained from the same sample, sequenced in a study of T cells expressing NK-cell markers. Each CDR3 protein gets one entry in TCRdb, which reprocessed the 5' RACE reads and gives no DNA. Its table lists 350,000 to 450,000 distinct CDR3 sequences. The sequenced sample was blood T cells: a sorted CD56 or NKG2C T cell subset, CD4+ or CD8+ T cells, or bulk PBMC T cells (not recorded which). These receptors all come from a man aged 18-70 years in good health.

V and J are TRBV9 and TRBJ2-1. This CDR3 comprises 14 residues. Per the germline V gene, CDR1 is SGDLS and CDR2 is YYNGEE. CDR3 amino acids: CASRPGGAYNEQFF.

The rearrangement uses TRBV7-9 and TRBJ2-4; TCRdb calls TRBD1, which cannot be checked without DNA. The CDR3 is 13 residues long. Germline V gene data show CDR1 as SEHNR and CDR2 as FQNEAQ (reference sequence). The CDR3 is CASSGLGGNIQYF.

The V gene is TRBV5-6, the J gene TRBJ2-1; TCRdb selects TRBD1, and the lack of DNA leaves this call unchecked. The CDR3 is made up of 17 amino acids. Germline V gene data show CDR1 as SGHDT and CDR2 as YYEEEE. CDR3 protein: CASSLRAYVAGNNEQFF.

The chain joins TRBV7-2 to TRBJ1-3; checking the TCRdb D call of TRBD1 is not possible without DNA. The CDR3 contains 16 residues. Looked up from germline, CDR1 is SGHTA and CDR2 is FQGNSA. The CDR3 sequence is CASSLVGSHPGNTIYF.

The chain couples TRBV4-2 to TRBJ1-2; the TCRdb call, TRBD1, lacks DNA for checking. Germline CDR1 reads LGHNA; CDR2 reads YNFKEQ. The CDR3 sequence is 18 residues long. The CDR3 sequence is CASSPLRGWDSPNYGYTF.